The present T cell receptor (beta chain) was sequenced within a study of technical replicates of blood from a few donors (dated by TCRdb to the late 2010s). The CDR3 runs 15 amino acids, cysteine and phenylalanine included. Solely the CDR3 DNA is kept, with 45 bases framed from the first base. The germline V end is reduced by 5 bases and the J end by 7 bases; junction bases left unmatched: 7. CDR1 and CDR2, looked up from the germline V gene (reference sequence), are SEHNR and FQNEAQ. This clone appeared a single time. Its antigen is currently not known. Qualities for individual bases were not recorded, and no much larger clone is one base off. Library preparation employed the immunoSEQ multiplex PCR assay. TCRdb retrieved this table from immuneACCESS and kept in-frame rearrangements only. Not all clones are present; in checked studies, unresolved V genes account for under half, and no reason is known for the remainder. In all, the sample holds 75,000 to 100,000 clones, and roughly 96% of those were seen once. The leading ten clones occupy 0.25% to 0.3% of the sample.

This clonotype originated in a human donor in good health. This chain joins TRBV7-9 to TRBJ2-1, and TRBD2 aligns with 11 junction nucleotides. Sequencing was done on a sample of T cells isolated from PBMCs. The DNA is TGTGCCAGCAGCAGTAGCGGGAGGGCCGCTAATGAGCAGTTCTTC. Translated, it gives CASSSSGRAANEQFF.